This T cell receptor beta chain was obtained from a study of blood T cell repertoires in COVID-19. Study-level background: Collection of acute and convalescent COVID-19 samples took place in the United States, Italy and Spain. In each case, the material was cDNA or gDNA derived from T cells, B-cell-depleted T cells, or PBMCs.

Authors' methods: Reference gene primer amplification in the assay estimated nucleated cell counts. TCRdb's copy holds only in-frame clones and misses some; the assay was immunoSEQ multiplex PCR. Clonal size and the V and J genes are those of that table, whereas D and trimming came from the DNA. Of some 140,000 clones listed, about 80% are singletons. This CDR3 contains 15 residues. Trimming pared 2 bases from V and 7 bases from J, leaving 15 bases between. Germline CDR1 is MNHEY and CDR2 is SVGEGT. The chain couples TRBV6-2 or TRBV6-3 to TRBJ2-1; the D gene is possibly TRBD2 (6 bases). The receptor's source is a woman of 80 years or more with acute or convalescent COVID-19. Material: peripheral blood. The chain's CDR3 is CASSYGLIWGNEQFF. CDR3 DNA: TGTGCCAGCAGTTACGGACTAATCTGGGGGAATGAGCAGTTCTTC.